These T cell receptor beta chains were read from a single sample in a study of response to subunit inactivated influenza vaccine. TCRdb re-called the RT-PCR reads through MiXCR, storing one row per CDR3 protein. The sample consists of hundreds of thousands of distinct CDR3 sequences, about a fifth of them appearing once. The source was PBMCs from blood, collected less than 22 months after vaccination. Every receptor here comes from a man between 50 and 75 years old who received an inactivated influenza vaccine. Each CDR3 is given with its conserved first and last residue. Each record gives: clone size, V gene, D gene, J gene, CDR3 protein, CDR3 DNA. A D gene is named only where the DNA matches it firmly. A clone size is listed for some rows: how often the clone was seen (once, few, many), or a class if it is expanded.

>-|TRBV7-2|-|TRBJ2-2
CASSLVYRNTGELFF
TGTGCCAGCAGCTTAGTATACAGGAACACCGGGGAGCTGTTTTTT
>-|TRBV20-1|-|TRBJ1-2
CSARDRGRPYYGYTF
TGCAGTGCTAGAGATCGTGGCAGGCCCTACTATGGCTACACCTTC
>once|TRBV18|TRBD1|TRBJ2-1
CASSPSGTGIEQFF
TGTGCCAGCTCACCCTCCGGGACAGGGATTGAGCAGTTCTTC
>-|TRBV7-2|-|TRBJ2-1
CASSLEIYEQFF
TGTGCCAGCAGCTTAGAAATATATGAGCAGTTCTTC
>-|TRBV5-8|-|TRBJ2-1
CASSPLFYNEQFF
TGTGCCAGCAGCCCCCTGTTTTACAATGAGCAGTTCTTC
>few|TRBV30|-|TRBJ1-1
CAWRGTPNTEAFF
TGTGCCTGGAGGGGGACACCGAACACTGAAGCTTTCTTT
>few|TRBV5-3|-|TRBJ1-2
CASSLVDFGYTF
TGTGCCAGTAGCTTGGTAGACTTCGGCTACACCTTC
>-|TRBV29-1|TRBD2|TRBJ2-1
CSVDRTSGSVEQFF
TGCAGCGTTGATCGGACTAGCGGGAGCGTTGAGCAGTTCTTC
>few|TRBV6-1|-|TRBJ2-2
CASSADKATGELFF
TGTGCCAGCAGTGCGGACAAGGCCACCGGGGAGCTGTTTTTT
>-|TRBV6-2/TRBV6-3|-|TRBJ1-1
CASNPYLGARTEAFF
TGTGCCAGCAATCCCTACCTGGGGGCGCGGACTGAAGCTTTCTTT
>few|TRBV6-6|-|TRBJ2-1
CASSSSGYNEQFF
TGTGCCAGCAGCTCCTCGGGGTACAATGAGCAGTTCTTC
>few|TRBV10-3|TRBD1|TRBJ2-1
CAISESWTGVRDEQFF
TGTGCCATCAGTGAGTCATGGACAGGGGTAAGGGATGAGCAGTTCTTC
>many|TRBV9|TRBD1|TRBJ2-1
CASSVPTTGGRDEQFF
TGTGCCAGCAGCGTACCAACGACAGGGGGCCGGGATGAGCAGTTCTTC
>-|TRBV7-7|-|TRBJ2-5
CASSPWGVKETQYF
TGTGCCAGCAGCCCATGGGGCGTTAAAGAGACCCAGTACTTC
>-|TRBV28|-|TRBJ2-7
CASSFIAKYEQYF
TGTGCCAGCAGTTTCATAGCGAAATACGAGCAGTACTTC
>many|TRBV7-9|TRBD1|TRBJ2-7
CASSLGGVRGLSYEQYF
TGTGCCAGCAGCTTAGGAGGTGTCAGGGGGCTTTCCTACGAGCAGTACTTC
>-|TRBV5-5|-|TRBJ1-2
CASSLELGPYGYTF
TGTGCCAGCAGCTTGGAGTTGGGTCCGTATGGCTACACCTTC